These 7 T cell receptor beta chains came from one sample sequenced in a study of T cells after yellow fever vaccination. TCRdb itself ran the 5' RACE reads through MiXCR, one entry per CDR3 protein. The table has approximately 550,000 distinct CDR3 sequences, 15% to 20% seen once. The sample in question was PBMCs, obtained 15 days after the yellow fever booster vaccination. The receptors shown here come from a young man who received the YFV17D yellow fever vaccine.

The chain carries TRBV4-3 and TRBJ2-7; no firm D call. The CDR3 extends over 9 amino acids. CDR1 LGHNA and CDR2 YSLEER come from the germline V gene. The CDR3 bases are TGCGCCAGCAGCCAAGGATCACCGGTC. This encodes CASSQGSPV.

The rearrangement uses TRBV20-1 and TRBJ2-3, with 11 bases lining up with TRBD2. Germline CDR1 reads DFQATT; CDR2 reads SNEGSKA (reference sequence). V shed 5 bases and J 4 bases; nucleotides not matched to a gene: 8. The CDR3 length is 15 residues. The CDR3: CSALSGRASPDTQYF. The CDR3 DNA reads TGCAGTGCTCTTAGCGGGAGGGCCTCCCCAGATACGCAGTATTTT.

J is TRBJ2-3 and V is TRBV7-8; TRBD2 aligns across 7 bases. J gave up 4 bases and V 8 bases, and 6 bases lay outside the gene matches. Germline CDR1 and CDR2: SGHVS and FQNEAQ. CDR3 size: 13 residues. CDR3: CASRRTSSDTQYF. DNA of the CDR3: TGTGCCAGCCGACGGACTAGTTCAGATACGCAGTATTTT.

The rearrangement uses TRBV7-2 and TRBJ2-7, with 11 bases that match TRBD2. Unmatched junction bases numbered 8, after V lost 5 bases and J lost 2 bases. Germline values: CDR1 SGHTA, CDR2 FQGNSA. The CDR3 loop spans 16 amino acids. CDR3 sequence reads: CASSTRLLAGAYEQYF. The CDR3, as DNA: TGTGCCAGCAGCACACGACTACTAGCGGGAGCCTACGAGCAGTACTTC.

This clonotype has just a few counts. The chain carries TRBV28 and TRBJ2-1, with 8 bases fitting TRBD1. The CDR3 runs 19 residues. V was clipped by 8 bases and J by 3 bases; unmatched bases: 21. The germline V gene encodes CDR1 MDHEN and CDR2 SYDVKM. CDR3 coding DNA: TGTGCCAGCCCTCCGAACGGACAGGGTCCTAGGGGCGACTACAATGAGCAGTTCTTC. This sequence encodes CASPPNGQGPRGDYNEQFF.

This chain links TRBV19 with TRBJ2-7; D not certain. With 5 bases removed from V and 6 bases from J, the gap between germline ends came to 17 bases. The germline V gene encodes CDR1 LNHDA and CDR2 SQIVND (reference sequence). This CDR3 region has 14 residues. CDR3 sequence: CASSPQALVREQYF. CDR3 nucleotide sequence: TGTGCCAGTAGTCCCCAAGCTCTAGTCCGCGAGCAGTACTTC.

This clonotype was counted between two and nine times. The chain is built from TRBV20-1 and TRBJ2-2; TRBD2 agrees at 10 bases. Per germline, CDR1 DFQATT and CDR2 SNEGSKA (reference sequence). With 5 bases clipped from V and 6 bases from J, the junction kept 9 bases outside the gene matches. The CDR3 sequence is 15 residues long. The CDR3 DNA follows: TGCAGTGCTTATAGCGGGAGGCTCTCATCCGGGGAGCTGTTTTTT. It specifies CSAYSGRLSSGELFF.